The present entry profiles one T cell receptor beta chain with its context. At least ten counts were recorded for this clonotype. It lacks a known antigen. Base qualities were left out, and no much larger clone turns up one base away. Lymph node samples came from the axillary draining lymph nodes of breast cancer patients. Sequencing was performed on an Illumina HiSeq 2000. Multiplex PCR amplification was used to generate the TCR beta chain libraries. The amplified TCR beta chain products were analyzed by high-throughput sequencing. TCRdb itself trimmed the public reads at Q25 with fastp, ran MiXCR and retained productive beta chains. Merged by CDR3 protein, the rows form single entries marked with the most common genes and DNA. Here the sample has roughly 120,000 distinct CDR3 sequences; 20% occur a single time. The top ten hold roughly 3.6% of the sample. This specimen belongs to a study of breast tumors, draining lymph nodes, adjacent tissues (dated by TCRdb to the mid-2010s). In the study overall: In breast cancer patients, the study compared the TCR beta repertoires of tumor, adjacent nontumor tissue and axillary lymph nodes. The study aimed to assess the relationships and possible T-cell exchange between tumor, surrounding tissue and draining lymph node repertoires in human breast cancer.

For CDR1 and CDR2, the germline V gene lists SQVTM and ANQGSEA. From the cysteine through the phenylalanine, the CDR3 covers 12 amino acids. The kept DNA is CDR3 alone, 36 bases in frame from the first base. Cut back by 3 bases and 7 bases, the V and J ends lie 12 bases apart. The investigation overall reported the following: Tumor T-cell repertoires showed less diversity than lymph node repertoires and more diversity than nontumor tissue repertoires, and tumor T-cell repertoires showed preferential V and J gene usage. In luminal-like breast cancer, tumor and nontumor tissue repertoires resembled each other significantly more than in basal-like breast cancer. The data were considered consistent with the idea that most tumor T cells come from the lymph node and then expand in tumor tissue. The study presented the conclusion that tumor T cells originate in lymph nodes as consistent with a hypothesis, not as something directly demonstrated.

The TCR sequence derives from a female donor with breast cancer. Some clones in this sample may be carry-over from other donors' samples. The specimen was axillary lymph node tissue. The V and J genes are TRBV29-1 and TRBJ1-2; no confident D gene assignment can be made. The CDR3 in this case is CSVEVIGRGYTF. The nucleotides read TGCAGCGTTGAGGTGATCGGGCGTGGCTACACCTTC.